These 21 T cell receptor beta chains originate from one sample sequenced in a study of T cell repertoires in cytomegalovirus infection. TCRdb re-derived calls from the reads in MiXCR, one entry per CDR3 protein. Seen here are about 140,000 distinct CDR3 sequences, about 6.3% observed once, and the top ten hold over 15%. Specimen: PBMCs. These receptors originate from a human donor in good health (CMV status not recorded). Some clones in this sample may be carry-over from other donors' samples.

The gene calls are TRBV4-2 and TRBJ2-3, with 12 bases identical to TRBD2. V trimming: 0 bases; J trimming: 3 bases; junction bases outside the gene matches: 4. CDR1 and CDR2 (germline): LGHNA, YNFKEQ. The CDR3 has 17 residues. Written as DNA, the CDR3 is TGTGCCAGCAGCCAAGAAGGACTAGCGGGGCGAACAGATACGCAGTATTTT. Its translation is CASSQEGLAGRTDTQYF.

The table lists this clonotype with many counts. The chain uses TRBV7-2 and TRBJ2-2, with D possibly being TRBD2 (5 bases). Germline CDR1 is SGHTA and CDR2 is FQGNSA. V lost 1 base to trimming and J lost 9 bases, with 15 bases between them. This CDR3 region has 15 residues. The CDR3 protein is CASSLEGGRGRELFF. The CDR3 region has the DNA TGTGCCAGCAGCTTAGAAGGCGGGCGAGGCCGGGAGCTGTTTTTT.

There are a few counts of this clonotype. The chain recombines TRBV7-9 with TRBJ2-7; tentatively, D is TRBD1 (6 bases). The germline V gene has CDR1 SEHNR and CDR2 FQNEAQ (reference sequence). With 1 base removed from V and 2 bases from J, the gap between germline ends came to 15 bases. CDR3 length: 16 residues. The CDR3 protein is CASSLGNGQITYEQYF. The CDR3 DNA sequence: TGTGCCAGCAGCTTAGGGAACGGACAGATCACCTACGAGCAGTACTTC.

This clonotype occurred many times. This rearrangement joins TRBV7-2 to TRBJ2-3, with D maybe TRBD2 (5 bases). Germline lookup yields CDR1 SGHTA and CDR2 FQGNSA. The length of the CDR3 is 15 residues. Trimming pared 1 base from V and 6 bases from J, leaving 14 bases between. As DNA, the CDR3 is TGTGCCAGCAGCTTAGTTAGGGATCCGGGGGATACGCAGTATTTT. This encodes CASSLVRDPGDTQYF.

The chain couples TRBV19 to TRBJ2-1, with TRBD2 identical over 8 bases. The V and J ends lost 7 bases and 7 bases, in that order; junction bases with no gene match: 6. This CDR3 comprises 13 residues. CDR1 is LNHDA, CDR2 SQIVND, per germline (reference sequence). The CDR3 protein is CASTRGAGNEQFF. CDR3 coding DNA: TGTGCCAGTACGCGGGGGGCAGGGAATGAGCAGTTCTTC.

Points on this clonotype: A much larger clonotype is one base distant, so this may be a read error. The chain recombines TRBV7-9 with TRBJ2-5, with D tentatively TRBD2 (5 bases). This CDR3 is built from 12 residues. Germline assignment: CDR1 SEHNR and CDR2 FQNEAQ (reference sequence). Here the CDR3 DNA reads TGTGACAGCGGCGACTTTCTGCAGACCCAGTACTTC. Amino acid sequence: CDSGDFLQTQYF. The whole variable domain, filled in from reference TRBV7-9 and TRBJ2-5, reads DTGVSQNPRHKITKRGQNVTFRCDPISEHNRLYWYRQTLGQGPEFLTYFQNEAQLEKSRLLSDRFSAERPKGSFSTLEIQRTEQGDSAMYLCDSGDFLQTQYFGPGTRLLVL.

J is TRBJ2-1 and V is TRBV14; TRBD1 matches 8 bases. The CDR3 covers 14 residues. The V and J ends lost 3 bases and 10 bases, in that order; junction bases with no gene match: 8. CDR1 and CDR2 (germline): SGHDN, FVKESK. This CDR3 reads CASSQQGQGREQFF. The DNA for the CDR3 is TGTGCCAGCAGCCAGCAAGGACAGGGTCGGGAGCAGTTCTTC.

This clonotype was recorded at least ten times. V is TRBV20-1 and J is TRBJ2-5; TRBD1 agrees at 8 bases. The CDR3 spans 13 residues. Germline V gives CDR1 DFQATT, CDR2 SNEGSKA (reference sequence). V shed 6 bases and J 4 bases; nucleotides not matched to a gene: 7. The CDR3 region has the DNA TGCAGTGCCAAAGGACAGGGCGGAGAGACCCAGTACTTC. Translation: CSAKGQGGETQYF.

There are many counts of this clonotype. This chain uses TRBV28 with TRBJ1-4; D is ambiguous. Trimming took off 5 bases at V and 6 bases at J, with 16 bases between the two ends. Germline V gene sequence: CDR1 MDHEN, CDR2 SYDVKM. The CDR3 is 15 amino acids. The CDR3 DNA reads TGTGCCAGCAGTCCTCCGGGCCCCCGAGATGAAAAACTGTTTTTT. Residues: CASSPPGPRDEKLFF.

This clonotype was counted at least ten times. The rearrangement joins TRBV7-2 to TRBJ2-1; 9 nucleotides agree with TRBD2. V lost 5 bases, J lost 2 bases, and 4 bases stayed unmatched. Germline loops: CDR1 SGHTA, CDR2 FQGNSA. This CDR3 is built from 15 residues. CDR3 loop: CASSISGGTYNEQFF. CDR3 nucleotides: TGTGCCAGCAGCATCAGCGGGGGGACCTACAATGAGCAGTTCTTC.

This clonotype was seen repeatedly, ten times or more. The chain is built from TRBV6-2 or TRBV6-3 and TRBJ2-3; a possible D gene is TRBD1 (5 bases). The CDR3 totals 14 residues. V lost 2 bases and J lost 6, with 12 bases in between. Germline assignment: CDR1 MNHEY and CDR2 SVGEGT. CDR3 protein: CASSYGQGEDTQYF. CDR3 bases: TGTGCCAGCAGTTACGGCCAGGGCGAGGATACGCAGTATTTT.

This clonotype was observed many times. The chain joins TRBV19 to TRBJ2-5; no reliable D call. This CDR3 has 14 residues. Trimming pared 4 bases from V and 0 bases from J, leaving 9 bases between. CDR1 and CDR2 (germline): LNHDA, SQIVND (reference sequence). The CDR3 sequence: CASSTNMYQETQYF. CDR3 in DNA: TGTGCCAGTAGTACGAACATGTACCAAGAGACCCAGTACTTC.

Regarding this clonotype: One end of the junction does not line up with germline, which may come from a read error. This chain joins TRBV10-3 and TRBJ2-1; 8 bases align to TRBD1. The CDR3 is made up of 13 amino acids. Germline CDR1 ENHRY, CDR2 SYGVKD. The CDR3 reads CAISEVTGDEEFF. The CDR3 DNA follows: TGTGCCATCAGTGAAGTGACAGGGGATGAGGAGTTCTTC.

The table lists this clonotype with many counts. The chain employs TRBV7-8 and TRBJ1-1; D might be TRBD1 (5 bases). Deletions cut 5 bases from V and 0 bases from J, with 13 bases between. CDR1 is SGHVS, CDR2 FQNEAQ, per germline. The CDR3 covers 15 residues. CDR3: CASSLMGPLNTEAFF. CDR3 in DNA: TGTGCCAGCAGCCTTATGGGACCGTTGAACACTGAAGCTTTCTTT. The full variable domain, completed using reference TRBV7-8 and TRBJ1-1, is GAGVSQSPRYKVAKRGQDVALRCDPISGHVSLFWYQQALGQGPEFLTYFQNEAQLDKSGLPSDRFFAERPEGSVSTLKIQRTQQEDSAVYLCASSLMGPLNTEAFFGQGTRLTVV.

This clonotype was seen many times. Here the CDR3 reads CASSGGISVPNQPQHF. In nucleotides, the CDR3 is TGTGCCAGCAGTGGGGGGATCTCGGTGCCCAATCAGCCCCAGCATTTT. The chain joins TRBV6-1 to TRBJ1-5, with a possible D match to TRBD1 (5 bases). This CDR3 is 16 amino acids long. CDR1 and CDR2 from the germline V gene are MNHNS and SASEGT. Trimming removed 4 bases at V and 3 bases at J, with 16 bases between.

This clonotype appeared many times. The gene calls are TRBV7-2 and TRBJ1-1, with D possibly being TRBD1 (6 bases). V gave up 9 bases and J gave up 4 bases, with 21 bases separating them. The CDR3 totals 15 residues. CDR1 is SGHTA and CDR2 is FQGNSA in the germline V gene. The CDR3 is CASGGGGAWGTEAFF. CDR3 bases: TGTGCCAGTGGGGGGGGGGGGGCTTGGGGCACTGAAGCTTTCTTT.

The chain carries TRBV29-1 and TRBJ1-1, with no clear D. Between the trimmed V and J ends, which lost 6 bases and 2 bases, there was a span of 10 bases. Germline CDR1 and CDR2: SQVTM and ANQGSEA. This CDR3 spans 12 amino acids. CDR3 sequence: CSVTGLNTEAFF. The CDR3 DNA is TGCAGCGTGACGGGCCTAAACACTGAAGCTTTCTTT.

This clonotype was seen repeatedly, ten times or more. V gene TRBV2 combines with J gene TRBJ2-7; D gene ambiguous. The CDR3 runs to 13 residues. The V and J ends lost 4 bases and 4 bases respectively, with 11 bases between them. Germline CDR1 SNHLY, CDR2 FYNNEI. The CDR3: CASSVRRVYEQYF. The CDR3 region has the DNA TGTGCCAGCAGTGTTAGAAGAGTTTACGAGCAGTACTTC.

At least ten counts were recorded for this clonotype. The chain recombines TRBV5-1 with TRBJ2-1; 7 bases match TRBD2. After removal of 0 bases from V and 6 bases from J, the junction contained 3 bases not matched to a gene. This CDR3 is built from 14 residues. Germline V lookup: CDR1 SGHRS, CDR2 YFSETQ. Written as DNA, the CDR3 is TGCGCCAGCAGCTTGGGACTAGCCCTCAATGAGCAGTTCTTC. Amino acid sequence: CASSLGLALNEQFF.

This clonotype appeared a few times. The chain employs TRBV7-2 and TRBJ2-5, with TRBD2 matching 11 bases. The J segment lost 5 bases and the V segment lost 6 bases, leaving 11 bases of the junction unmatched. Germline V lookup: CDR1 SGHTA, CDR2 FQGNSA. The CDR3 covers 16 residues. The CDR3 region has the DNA TGTGCCAGCAGTTTGGGGACTAGCGGCTCCGGGGAGACCCAGTACTTC. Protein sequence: CASSLGTSGSGETQYF.

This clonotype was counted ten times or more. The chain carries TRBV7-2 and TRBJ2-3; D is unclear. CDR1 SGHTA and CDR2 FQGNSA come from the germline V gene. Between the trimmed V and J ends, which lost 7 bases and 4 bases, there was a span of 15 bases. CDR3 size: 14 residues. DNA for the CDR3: TGTGCCAGCACCAAACATGAAACCTCAGATACGCAGTATTTT. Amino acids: CASTKHETSDTQYF.